The 27 T cell receptor beta chains listed next were all sequenced from one sample in a study of blood T cell repertoires in COVID-19. TCRdb's copy holds only in-frame clones and misses some; the assay was immunoSEQ multiplex PCR. The table includes about 160,000 clones, about three quarters detected once. What was sequenced was peripheral blood. Source of these receptors: a man between 65 and 85 years old with acute or convalescent COVID-19.

This chain uses TRBV6-2 or TRBV6-3 with TRBJ1-1; TRBD1 agrees at 8 bases. In germline, CDR1 is MNHEY, CDR2 SVGEGT. The CDR3 is made up of 14 amino acids. V shed 4 bases, J shed 4 bases, and the junction held 5 bases outside the gene matches. The CDR3 DNA reads as TGTGCCAGCAGTTCCCTGGACAGGGCCACTGAAGCTTTCTTT. This encodes CASSSLDRATEAFF.

This chain uses TRBV28 with TRBJ1-2, with 7 nucleotides matching TRBD1. V shed 6 bases and J 3 bases; nucleotides not matched to a gene: 16. CDR1 MDHEN and CDR2 SYDVKM come from the germline V gene. There are 17 residues in the CDR3. Here the CDR3 reads CASSSPAGTAIYYGYTF. The CDR3, as DNA: TGTGCCAGCAGCTCCCCGGCCGGGACAGCGATATACTATGGCTACACCTTC.

This clone was seen only a few times. V and J are TRBV30 and TRBJ2-7, with D perhaps matching TRBD1 (6 bases). The CDR3 has 12 residues. Trimming removed 5 bases from V and 6 bases from J, with 14 bases in between. Germline V gene lookup returns CDR1 GTSNPN and CDR2 SVGIG (reference sequence). The CDR3 DNA sequence: TGTGCCTGGGACAATTCAGGGGTCGAGCAGTACTTC. Protein: CAWDNSGVEQYF.

The chain uses TRBV5-5 and TRBJ1-3; TRBD1 is a possible D gene (5 bases). From germline, CDR1 is SGHKS and CDR2 YYEKEE (reference sequence). The CDR3 has 15 amino acids. Trimming left V 1 base short and J 2 bases short, with 10 bases between. The CDR3 here is CASSLRGVTGNTIYF. The CDR3 coding sequence is TGTGCCAGCAGCTTGCGGGGGGTCACTGGAAACACCATATATTTT.

The chain links TRBV5-1 to TRBJ1-3; 7 bases match TRBD1. Trimming cost V 4 bases and J 4 bases; bases outside gene matches: 8. Germline lookup yields CDR1 SGHRS and CDR2 YFSETQ. The CDR3 contains 15 residues. This CDR3 is CASSAGQTGGNTIYF. In DNA, the CDR3 is TGCGCCAGCAGCGCGGGACAGACGGGGGGAAACACCATATATTTT.

The DNA of the CDR3 is TGTGCCAGCAGTCTATACGGACAGGGCGCCTACGAGCAGTACTTC. It encodes CASSLYGQGAYEQYF. The chain links TRBV27 to TRBJ2-7; 8 bases line up with TRBD1. The CDR3 has 15 amino acids. Per the germline V gene, CDR1 is MNHEY and CDR2 is SMNVEV (reference sequence). V lost 5 bases to trimming and J lost 2 bases; unmatched junction nucleotides: 8.

The chain recombines TRBV2 with TRBJ1-2; 8 bases are shared with TRBD1. J gave up 5 bases and V 0 bases, and 11 bases lay outside the gene matches. Germline CDR1 SNHLY, CDR2 FYNNEI. The CDR3 runs to 17 residues. In DNA form, the CDR3 reads TGTGCCAGCAGTGAAGCGTCCCTAAGACAGGGGACTTATGGCTACACCTTC. Translated: CASSEASLRQGTYGYTF.

A few counts support this clone. V is TRBV5-6 and J is TRBJ1-1; D is ambiguous. Germline loops: CDR1 SGHDT, CDR2 YYEEEE. The CDR3 contains 12 residues. V lost 0 bases, J lost 5 bases, and 5 bases lay in between. The CDR3 DNA follows: TGTGCCAGCAGCTTGGGCAGGACTGAAGCTTTCTTT. It specifies CASSLGRTEAFF.

This clone was recorded only once. The V and J genes are TRBV19 and TRBJ1-1; D not resolved. CDR1 and CDR2 from the germline V gene are LNHDA and SQIVND (reference sequence). The germline V and J ends were trimmed by 5 bases and 1 base, with 14 bases remaining between them. CDR3 length: 15 residues. The CDR3 nucleotides read TGTGCCAGTAGTTTCGGCAGGCGAGCGAACACTGAAGCTTTCTTT. Its protein product is CASSFGRRANTEAFF.

The V call is TRBV23-1, the J call TRBJ2-3; D is perhaps TRBD1 (6 bases). TRBV23-1 is classed as an ORF, of uncertain function. Between the trimmed V and J ends, which lost 8 bases and 1 base, there was a span of 13 bases. There are 14 residues in the CDR3. This CDR3 reads CASPDRPRTDTQYF. The CDR3 DNA follows: TGCGCCAGCCCCGACAGGCCCCGCACAGATACGCAGTATTTT.

The rearrangement uses TRBV29-1 and TRBJ2-7, with 9 bases aligning to TRBD2. This CDR3 contains 14 residues. J was trimmed by 8 bases and V by 2 bases; bases with no gene match: 10. Germline V gene sequence: CDR1 SQVTM, CDR2 ANQGSEA. CDR3 amino acids: CSVEYPGTSRQQYF. Written as DNA, the CDR3 is TGCAGCGTTGAATACCCCGGGACTAGCAGGCAGCAGTACTTC.

This chain joins TRBV6-4 and TRBJ1-6; D may be TRBD1 (6 bases). The V gene's germline CDR1 is MRHNA and CDR2 SNTAGT. V gave up 5 bases and J gave up 9 bases, with 17 bases separating them. CDR3 length equals 15 residues. The CDR3 loop reads CASSSGVGDSSPLHF. In nucleotides, the CDR3 is TGTGCCAGCAGTTCAGGGGTCGGCGATAGTTCACCCCTCCACTTT.

The chain has TRBV15 and TRBJ1-3; D is undetermined. This CDR3 contains 15 residues. The germline gives CDR1 LNHNV, CDR2 YYDKDF (reference sequence). Deletions cut 1 base from V and 4 bases from J, with 11 bases between. CDR3 sequence reads: CATSRARAEGNTIYF. CDR3 coding DNA: TGTGCCACCAGCAGAGCGAGGGCAGAAGGAAACACCATATATTTT. Full variable domain (missing parts from reference TRBV15 and TRBJ1-3): DAMVIQNPRYQVTQFGKPVTLSCSQTLNHNVMYWYQQKSSQAPKLLFHYYDKDFNNEADTPDNFQSRRPNTSFCFLDIRSPGLGDTAMYLCATSRARAEGNTIYFGEGSWLTVV.

V and J are TRBV4-3 and TRBJ1-1, with D perhaps matching TRBD1 (5 bases). The CDR3 runs to 15 residues. The germline V gene has CDR1 LGHNA and CDR2 YSLEER. Between the trimmed V and J ends, which lost 4 bases and 2 bases, there was a span of 14 bases. CDR3 in DNA: TGCGCCAGCAGCCCTCGAACAGGAATCAACACTGAAGCTTTCTTT. This translates into CASSPRTGINTEAFF.

This chain links TRBV28 with TRBJ1-6; D not resolved. Trimming cost V 5 bases and J 7 bases, with 9 bases left between them. This CDR3 has 13 residues. In germline, CDR1 is MDHEN, CDR2 SYDVKM. The CDR3 region has the DNA TGTGCCAGCAGTCTTATCGGGAATTCACCCCTCCACTTT. Translated, it gives CASSLIGNSPLHF. Full variable domain (outside the CDR3, taken from reference TRBV28 and TRBJ1-6): DVKVTQSSRYLVKRTGEKVFLECVQDMDHENMFWYRQDPGLGLRLIYFSYDVKMKEKGDIPEGYSVSREKKERFSLILESASTNQTSMYLCASSLIGNSPLHFGNGTRLTVT.

The chain employs TRBV19 and TRBJ2-2, with a weak D call TRBD1 (5 bases). The CDR3 extends over 15 amino acids. The V gene's germline CDR1 is LNHDA and CDR2 SQIVND (reference sequence). Trimming removed 2 bases from V and 3 bases from J, with 10 bases in between. CDR3 loop: CASSITRADTGELFF. CDR3 in DNA: TGTGCCAGTAGTATAACCAGGGCGGACACCGGGGAGCTGTTTTTT.

This clone was detected only a few times. This sequence joins TRBV19 and TRBJ2-2, with 11 bases that match TRBD2. This CDR3 region has 17 residues. The germline CDR1 and CDR2 sequences are LNHDA and SQIVND (reference sequence). The J segment lost 2 bases and the V segment lost 3 bases, leaving 5 bases of the junction unmatched. The DNA of the CDR3 is TGTGCCAGTAGTATTTTTAGCGGGAGGGTTAACACCGGGGAGCTGTTTTTT. As protein: CASSIFSGRVNTGELFF.

V usage is TRBV11-2 and J usage is TRBJ2-5, with D maybe TRBD1 (6 bases). Germline assignment: CDR1 SGHAT and CDR2 FQNNGV. V lost 1 base, J lost 4 bases, and 16 bases lay in between. The CDR3 spans 16 residues. CDR3 loop: CASSLGLGARRETQYF. The CDR3 DNA reads TGTGCCAGCAGCTTAGGGCTGGGGGCGCGTAGAGAGACCCAGTACTTC.

This chain joins TRBV9 and TRBJ2-2; D is unresolved. The CDR3 runs to 15 residues. Trimming left V 5 bases short and J 3 bases short, with 14 bases between. The germline gives CDR1 SGDLS, CDR2 YYNGEE. As DNA, the CDR3 is TGTGCCAGCAGAGAGTACCCGCTGGACACCGGGGAGCTGTTTTTT. Translating gives CASREYPLDTGELFF.

V is TRBV5-4 and J is TRBJ2-5; D is ambiguous. Germline V lookup: CDR1 SGHNT, CDR2 YYREEE (reference sequence). V was pared by 4 bases and J by 3 bases, with 19 bases between. The CDR3 length is 16 residues. CDR3 nucleotides: TGTGCCAGCAGCCCTGAGCGCGAACCCCTTAAAGAGACCCAGTACTTC. Translated, it gives CASSPEREPLKETQYF.

The J gene is TRBJ1-3, the V gene TRBV4-2, with 9 bases aligning to TRBD1. CDR1 and CDR2 from the germline V gene are LGHNA and YNFKEQ. The CDR3 extends over 16 amino acids. Trimming took 2 bases from V and 1 from J; bases not matched to a gene: 3. CDR3 DNA: TGTGCCAGCAGCCAACAACAGGGGGCGTCTGGAAACACCATATATTTT. Residues: CASSQQQGASGNTIYF.

This clone was seen just once. V and J are TRBV6-5 and TRBJ1-1; D gene uncertain. Trimming pared 4 bases from V and 5 bases from J, leaving 11 bases between. In germline, CDR1 is MNHEY, CDR2 SVGAGI. The CDR3 spans 13 residues. DNA for the CDR3: TGTGCCAGCAGTTGGCGACCGGGAACTGAAGCTTTCTTT. Amino acid sequence: CASSWRPGTEAFF.

The chain recombines TRBV7-7 with TRBJ2-5; 7 bases line up with TRBD2. This CDR3 is built from 14 residues. V lost 5 bases and J lost 5; bases outside the gene matches: 8. Germline V gene lookup returns CDR1 SSHAT and CDR2 FNYEAQ (reference sequence). Here the CDR3 reads CASSEATSRETQYF. CDR3 DNA: TGTGCCAGCAGCGAAGCGACTAGCCGGGAGACCCAGTACTTC.

The chain joins TRBV12-3 or TRBV12-4 to TRBJ2-7, with D unresolved. The ends were cut back, 6 bases at V and 13 bases at J, with 19 bases in the middle. This CDR3 spans 12 amino acids. CDR3 amino acids: CASSLSAAVPYF. The CDR3 nucleotides are TGTGCCAGCAGCCTTTCCGCGGCAGTCCCATACTTC.

This chain connects TRBV7-3 to TRBJ1-1; D may be TRBD1 (5 bases). V was cut by 6 bases and J by 1 base, with 15 bases left in between. The CDR3 loop spans 15 amino acids. Looked up from germline, CDR1 is SGHTA and CDR2 is FQGTGA. This chain's CDR3 is CASSFRGTANTEAFF. CDR3 DNA sequence: TGTGCCAGCAGTTTCCGGGGGACGGCGAACACTGAAGCTTTCTTT.

The rearrangement joins TRBV11-1 to TRBJ2-1, with D possibly matching TRBD2 (5 bases). The CDR3 is 12 amino acids. V lost 5 bases and J lost 7, with 9 bases in between. The germline V gene encodes CDR1 SGHAT and CDR2 FQDESV (reference sequence). The CDR3 protein is CASSHQRNEQFF. In DNA form, the CDR3 reads TGTGCCAGCAGCCATCAGCGGAATGAGCAGTTCTTC.

The gene calls are TRBV7-8 and TRBJ1-3, with 7 nucleotides matching TRBD1. Per germline, CDR1 SGHVS and CDR2 FQNEAQ. J gave up 0 bases and V 5 bases, and 16 bases lay outside the gene matches. The CDR3 is 19 amino acids. The CDR3 region is CASSDIRGTGDRSGNTIYF. The CDR3 nucleotides are TGTGCCAGCAGCGATATTCGGGGAACAGGGGACCGCTCTGGAAACACCATATATTTT.